A selection of T cell receptor beta chains follows, all from one sample in a study of siplizumab effects on memory and regulatory T cells. Using immunoSEQ multiplex PCR, the repertoire was profiled, and TCRdb retains in-frame clones only, with some absent. The table lists approximately 94,000 clones, 85% to 95% of them singletons. Sequencing was performed on non-Treg CD4+ T cells sorted from blood. All receptors derive from a human donor in good health. Both conserved end residues are part of each CDR3. The order of the fields is J gene, V gene, CDR3 length, D gene, clone size, CDR3 protein, CDR3 DNA. The D gene is left open where the match is weak. Clone size is not always given. Where it is, it says once, few, many or a class for expanded clones.

j_call: TRBJ2-2; v_call: TRBV7-8; cdr3_length: 16; d_call: NA; clone_size: NA; cdr3_aa: CASELRGGPGTGELFF; cdr3_nt: TGTGCCAGCGAGCTCAGGGGGGGACCTGGCACCGGGGAGCTGTTTTTT
j_call: TRBJ2-3; v_call: TRBV5-1; cdr3_length: 15; d_call: NA; clone_size: NA; cdr3_aa: CASSFVAISTDTQYF; cdr3_nt: TGCGCCAGCAGCTTCGTAGCGATAAGCACAGATACGCAGTATTTT
j_call: TRBJ2-7; v_call: TRBV7-9; cdr3_length: 15; d_call: NA; clone_size: NA; cdr3_aa: CASSHPGQVPSEQYF; cdr3_nt: TGTGCCAGCAGCCACCCGGGGCAGGTGCCATCGGAGCAGTACTTC
j_call: TRBJ1-1; v_call: TRBV7-9; cdr3_length: 13; d_call: NA; clone_size: NA; cdr3_aa: CASSLDLDTEAFF; cdr3_nt: TGTGCCAGCAGCTTAGATCTGGACACTGAAGCTTTCTTT
j_call: TRBJ2-7; v_call: TRBV21-1; cdr3_length: 13; d_call: NA; clone_size: NA; cdr3_aa: CASSFNSSYEQYF; cdr3_nt: TGTGCCAGCAGCTTTAACAGCTCCTACGAGCAGTACTTC
j_call: TRBJ2-3; v_call: TRBV28; cdr3_length: 15; d_call: TRBD2; clone_size: NA; cdr3_aa: CASILSGSSTDTQYF; cdr3_nt: TGTGCCAGCATCCTTAGCGGGAGTTCGACAGATACGCAGTATTTT
j_call: TRBJ2-4; v_call: TRBV5-8; cdr3_length: 15; d_call: NA; clone_size: NA; cdr3_aa: CASSLDRPAKNIQYF; cdr3_nt: TGTGCCAGCAGCTTGGATCGGCCAGCCAAAAACATTCAGTACTTC
j_call: TRBJ2-2; v_call: TRBV7-3; cdr3_length: 15; d_call: NA; clone_size: NA; cdr3_aa: CASSLRGLNTGELFF; cdr3_nt: TGTGCCAGCAGCTTAAGAGGACTAAACACCGGGGAGCTGTTTTTT
j_call: TRBJ2-4; v_call: TRBV4-1; cdr3_length: 13; d_call: NA; clone_size: NA; cdr3_aa: CASSQDPVNIQYF; cdr3_nt: TGCGCCAGCAGCCAAGATCCCGTAAACATTCAGTACTTC
j_call: TRBJ2-3; v_call: TRBV15; cdr3_length: 13; d_call: NA; clone_size: NA; cdr3_aa: CATSRVAGDTQYF; cdr3_nt: TGTGCCACCAGCAGAGTAGCCGGGGATACGCAGTATTTT
j_call: TRBJ1-5; v_call: TRBV7-8; cdr3_length: 14; d_call: NA; clone_size: NA; cdr3_aa: CASSLVSGNQPQHF; cdr3_nt: TGTGCCAGCAGCTTAGTTTCCGGGAATCAGCCCCAGCATTTT
j_call: TRBJ2-7; v_call: TRBV18; cdr3_length: 15; d_call: NA; clone_size: NA; cdr3_aa: CASSKKGGEIYEQYF; cdr3_nt: TGTGCCAGCTCTAAAAAGGGGGGCGAGATCTACGAGCAGTACTTC
j_call: TRBJ2-3; v_call: TRBV7-3; cdr3_length: 12; d_call: TRBD2; clone_size: NA; cdr3_aa: CASSSGGDTQYF; cdr3_nt: TGTGCCAGCAGCTCGGGGGGAGATACGCAGTATTTT
j_call: TRBJ1-1; v_call: TRBV5-6; cdr3_length: 16; d_call: TRBD1; clone_size: NA; cdr3_aa: CASSLVIGQGVRKAFF; cdr3_nt: TGTGCCAGCAGCTTGGTAATAGGACAGGGGGTGAGGAAAGCTTTCTTT
j_call: TRBJ1-1; v_call: TRBV6-5; cdr3_length: 13; d_call: NA; clone_size: NA; cdr3_aa: CASSYSGGTEAFF; cdr3_nt: TGTGCCAGCAGTTACTCCGGGGGCACTGAAGCTTTCTTT
j_call: TRBJ2-1; v_call: TRBV27; cdr3_length: 15; d_call: NA; clone_size: NA; cdr3_aa: CASSPSGANYNEQFF; cdr3_nt: TGTGCCAGCAGTCCCTCGGGGGCGAACTACAATGAGCAGTTCTTC
j_call: TRBJ2-3; v_call: TRBV5-4; cdr3_length: 15; d_call: TRBD1; clone_size: NA; cdr3_aa: CASRRTGGSTDTQYF; cdr3_nt: TGTGCCAGCAGGCGGACAGGGGGTAGCACAGATACGCAGTATTTT
j_call: TRBJ2-2; v_call: TRBV28; cdr3_length: 13; d_call: NA; clone_size: NA; cdr3_aa: CASRGAGTGELFF; cdr3_nt: TGTGCCAGCAGGGGGGCGGGCACCGGGGAGCTGTTTTTT
j_call: TRBJ1-5; v_call: TRBV6-5; cdr3_length: 12; d_call: NA; clone_size: once; cdr3_aa: CASSYLGQPQHF; cdr3_nt: TGTGCCAGCAGTTACTTAGGTCAGCCCCAGCATTTT
j_call: TRBJ1-2; v_call: TRBV10-3; cdr3_length: 15; d_call: NA; clone_size: NA; cdr3_aa: CAISEEVGLNYGYTF; cdr3_nt: TGTGCCATCAGTGAGGAGGTCGGGCTTAACTATGGCTACACCTTC
j_call: TRBJ1-2; v_call: TRBV27; cdr3_length: 13; d_call: NA; clone_size: NA; cdr3_aa: CASSTGRDYGYTF; cdr3_nt: TGTGCCAGCAGTACCGGACGGGACTATGGCTACACCTTC
j_call: TRBJ2-7; v_call: TRBV5-6; cdr3_length: 13; d_call: NA; clone_size: NA; cdr3_aa: CASSGRHAYEQYF; cdr3_nt: TGTGCCAGCAGCGGGCGACACGCCTACGAGCAGTACTTC
j_call: TRBJ2-3; v_call: TRBV5-1; cdr3_length: 13; d_call: NA; clone_size: NA; cdr3_aa: CASSLGSTDTQYF; cdr3_nt: TGCGCCAGCAGCCTTGGGAGCACAGATACGCAGTATTTT
j_call: TRBJ2-3; v_call: TRBV18; cdr3_length: 16; d_call: TRBD1; clone_size: NA; cdr3_aa: CASSPPVGQGKDTQYF; cdr3_nt: TGTGCCAGCTCACCACCGGTTGGACAGGGGAAGGATACGCAGTATTTT
j_call: TRBJ1-5; v_call: TRBV11-2; cdr3_length: 13; d_call: NA; clone_size: NA; cdr3_aa: CASSSRAFQPQHF; cdr3_nt: TGTGCCAGCAGCTCTCGGGCCTTTCAGCCCCAGCATTTT
j_call: TRBJ2-7; v_call: TRBV29-1; cdr3_length: 13; d_call: TRBD2; clone_size: NA; cdr3_aa: CSGGSGRASEQYF; cdr3_nt: TGCAGCGGGGGTAGCGGGAGGGCCTCTGAGCAGTACTTC
j_call: TRBJ2-7; v_call: TRBV14; cdr3_length: 20; d_call: TRBD2; clone_size: NA; cdr3_aa: CASSRKTGLAGGIGGYEQYF; cdr3_nt: TGTGCCAGCAGCCGAAAAACGGGACTAGCGGGAGGAATTGGGGGCTACGAGCAGTACTTC
j_call: TRBJ1-1; v_call: TRBV10-3; cdr3_length: 14; d_call: TRBD1; clone_size: NA; cdr3_aa: CATDKTGVNTEAFF; cdr3_nt: TGTGCCACCGACAAGACAGGGGTGAACACTGAAGCTTTCTTT
j_call: TRBJ1-1; v_call: TRBV29-1; cdr3_length: 13; d_call: NA; clone_size: few; cdr3_aa: CSVEGGKGTEAFF; cdr3_nt: TGCAGCGTTGAAGGGGGGAAGGGGACCGAAGCTTTCTTT
j_call: TRBJ2-3; v_call: TRBV29-1; cdr3_length: 14; d_call: TRBD1; clone_size: NA; cdr3_aa: CSVGSTGGTDTQYF; cdr3_nt: TGCAGCGTGGGGTCGACAGGGGGCACAGATACGCAGTATTTT
j_call: TRBJ1-5; v_call: TRBV6-5; cdr3_length: 15; d_call: NA; clone_size: NA; cdr3_aa: CASSYGGNSNQPQHF; cdr3_nt: TGTGCCAGCAGTTACGGGGGAAATAGCAATCAGCCCCAGCATTTT
j_call: TRBJ2-7; v_call: TRBV2; cdr3_length: 15; d_call: NA; clone_size: NA; cdr3_aa: CASSEGVGARYEQYF; cdr3_nt: TGTGCCAGCAGTGAAGGGGTGGGAGCGCGCTACGAGCAGTACTTC
j_call: TRBJ2-7; v_call: TRBV7-9; cdr3_length: 15; d_call: NA; clone_size: NA; cdr3_aa: CASSLDGSSYVEQYF; cdr3_nt: TGTGCCAGCAGCTTAGACGGGTCCTCCTACGTGGAGCAGTACTTC
j_call: TRBJ2-3; v_call: TRBV6-6; cdr3_length: 16; d_call: NA; clone_size: NA; cdr3_aa: CASSNLSGGRTDTQYF; cdr3_nt: TGTGCCAGCAGTAACCTTTCGGGGGGCCGCACAGATACGCAGTATTTT
j_call: TRBJ2-3; v_call: TRBV5-4; cdr3_length: 14; d_call: NA; clone_size: NA; cdr3_aa: CASSLEQYTDTQYF; cdr3_nt: TGTGCCAGCAGCTTGGAACAGTACACAGATACGCAGTATTTT
j_call: TRBJ1-2; v_call: TRBV18; cdr3_length: 23; d_call: TRBD1; clone_size: once; cdr3_aa: CASSPLLGTGTPLASLSNYGYTF; cdr3_nt: TGTGCCAGCTCACCACTTTTGGGGACAGGGACGCCTTTAGCGAGCCTTTCTAACTATGGCTACACCTTC
j_call: TRBJ2-3; v_call: TRBV19; cdr3_length: 14; d_call: TRBD1; clone_size: NA; cdr3_aa: CASSAGQGRDTQYF; cdr3_nt: TGTGCCAGTAGTGCAGGACAGGGTCGGGATACGCAGTATTTT
j_call: TRBJ2-7; v_call: TRBV5-1; cdr3_length: 15; d_call: TRBD2; clone_size: NA; cdr3_aa: CASSLECGGVYEQYF; cdr3_nt: TGCGCCAGCAGCTTGGAGTGCGGGGGGGTCTACGAGCAGTACTTC
j_call: TRBJ2-1; v_call: TRBV5-1; cdr3_length: 12; d_call: TRBD2; clone_size: NA; cdr3_aa: CASREGRDEQFF; cdr3_nt: TGCGCCAGCAGAGAAGGGAGGGATGAGCAGTTCTTC
j_call: TRBJ2-5; v_call: TRBV5-1; cdr3_length: 14; d_call: TRBD2; clone_size: NA; cdr3_aa: CASSPGLAKETQYF; cdr3_nt: TGCGCCAGCAGCCCGGGACTAGCGAAAGAGACCCAGTACTTC
j_call: TRBJ1-2; v_call: TRBV6-1; cdr3_length: 12; d_call: NA; clone_size: NA; cdr3_aa: CASSSGPGGYTF; cdr3_nt: TGTGCCAGCAGTTCCGGACCAGGTGGCTACACCTTC
j_call: TRBJ2-3; v_call: TRBV10-1; cdr3_length: 15; d_call: NA; clone_size: NA; cdr3_aa: CASSDSAGNTDTQYF; cdr3_nt: TGCGCCAGCAGTGACTCTGCGGGGAACACAGATACGCAGTATTTT